The TCR beta chain under discussion was sequenced for a study of shared clonotypes between healthy human individuals (dated by TCRdb to the early 2020s). About the full investigation: The cohort comprised a couple of women and a few men aged 18 to 49 years. Per donor, three plates each were used for CD4 naive and CD4 memory, two for CD8 naive, and one for CD8 memory. Blood TCR repertoires of a handful of healthy adults were deeply sequenced to estimate repertoire size and the extent of clonotype sharing between individuals. To increase sequencing depth and limit assay-specific biases, TCR repertoire library preparation and sequencing were carried out by different laboratories using diverse techniques. Per donor, leukapheresis produced somewhere between about 0.94 and 8.9 billion PBMCs.

The donors were healthy, HIV-negative adults with no recently reported acute infections or vaccinations. Only Caucasian adults living in Nashville, Tennessee, USA were represented among the donors. Magnetic negative selection was used to enrich CD4+ T cells, after which naive cells were positively selected on CD45RA and the negative fraction became the memory subset. Blood was collected by leukapheresis, and PBMCs were isolated by Ficoll-Histopaque density gradient centrifugation and then cryopreserved in liquid nitrogen vapor phase. Analytical flow cytometry was used to check the purity and quantity of each magnetically sorted T cell population. Genomic DNA was isolated from each sorted fraction and quantified by UV absorbance on a Nanodrop 2000c. The CDR3 measures 14 amino acids from cysteine to phenylalanine. Only CDR3 DNA remains: 42 bases, in frame from the first base. The junction carries 12 bases between V and J, which are trimmed by 2 bases and 7 bases respectively. Looking up the germline V gene yields CDR1 MNHNS and CDR2 SASEGT.

Using the deep immunoSEQ assay, TCR CDR3 regions were amplified from genomic DNA by multiplex PCR. Extracted genomic DNA from each cell subset was spread evenly across all wells of several immunoSEQ 96-well plates, with each plate serving as a replicate. For sorted subsets, roughly 200 ng of genomic DNA, equivalent to some 33,000 T cell genomes, went into each replicate PCR. Purified libraries were quantified with a Qubit 3.0 fluorometer, sized on a Bioanalyzer 2100, and re-quantified with the KAPA Library Quantification kit. Every immunoSEQ 96-well plate was sequenced on a dedicated single-read 150-cycle Illumina NextSeq 550 flow cell. In the original analysis: Because the immunoSEQ output held only junctional sequences and lacked quality scores, the filtering could not match the filtering applied to full-length reads. Sequences were annotated with PyIR, a Python wrapper for IgBLAST v1.9, using IMGT germline references to assign V/J genes and CDR3. Reads with weak V/J assignments (E-value above 1e-6), missing CDR3, stop codons, out-of-frame junctions, or ambiguous translated residues were removed. A V3J clonotype was defined by an identical inferred V gene, J gene, and CDR3 amino acid sequence. To compute the percentage overlap between repertoires, the number of shared unique clonotypes was divided by the size of the smaller repertoire. Richness of each repertoire was evaluated using RTK rarefaction, the Chao1 estimator, and Recon v2.1 estimates of unobserved clonotypes. Generation probabilities for all TCRbeta clonotypes obtained by the gDNA method from four donors were computed using OLGA. TCRdb re-hosts the immuneACCESS table, in-frame sequences only. Its copies lack some clones; in the studies checked, an unresolved V gene accounts for under half of them, and the cause for the rest is not known. V, J and clone size are taken as reported in that table, and D and trimming were inferred from the DNA itself. The sample table shows about 1 million clones, and 65% to 80% are seen once. About 1.4% of the sample rests with the top ten.

Findings and caveats that apply to the study as a whole: Naive subsets generally had larger estimated clonotype richness than memory subsets did. Only blood was sampled, and tissue TCR repertoires likely differ from those in blood. Sharing across several donors was observed for around 5% of naive CD4, 3.5% of naive CD8, over 2% of memory CD4, and roughly 0.4% of memory CD8 clonotypes. Compared with non-shared clonotypes, the clonotypes found in all four sorted-subset donors had higher generation probabilities. Pairwise subsampling indicated that sequencing depth was expected to affect the degree of clonotype sharing among donors. Incomplete sequencing was indicated by rarefaction of sorted-subset datasets, despite the large sequencing depth. The small number of donors limited the genetic and exposure-history diversity represented.

This clone appeared many times. Its antigen specificity is not known. No base quality information exists; no much larger clone differs at one position. The TCR was taken from a man younger than 30 in good health. This receptor chain uses TRBV6-1 and TRBJ2-1; the D gene is unclear. Sequencing was done on a sample of memory CD4+ T cells sorted from blood. Reading the label with the study, this specimen's cell subset or site is: CD45RA-negative fraction. Read as DNA, the sequence is TGTGCCAGCAGTGAACCCGGGCGGCGGAATGAGCAGTTCTTC. The translation is CASSEPGRRNEQFF.